This T cell receptor beta chain was sequenced during a study of stem cell transplantation in POMP-related autoinflammatory disease. Regarding the study as a whole: A trend toward lower repertoire diversity and greater clonality appeared in every analyzed T-cell subset of PRAID patients.

Assay: immunoSEQ multiplex PCR; the TCRdb copy retains only in-frame clones and omits some. The sample contains some 2,000 clones, approximately 87% of which appear only once. The ends lost 5 bases at V and 0 bases at J; junction bases unmatched: 2. The CDR3 has 15 amino acids. Germline V gene lookup returns CDR1 MNHGY and CDR2 SVAAGI. To note about this clone: Its matching antigen is unknown.

The sequencing used Tregs from PBMCs, collected before stem cell transplantation. The chain has TRBV6-9 and TRBJ2-2; 8 nucleotides line up with TRBD2. This TCR derives from a human donor with POMP-related autoinflammation and immune dysregulation (PRAID). The CDR3 here is CASSLGRANTGELFF. As DNA, the CDR3 is TGTGCCAGCAGTCTCGGGAGGGCGAACACCGGGGAGCTGTTTTTT.